A selection of T cell receptor beta chains follows, all from one sample in a study of blood T cell repertoires in COVID-19. The repertoire was sequenced with immunoSEQ multiplex PCR; TCRdb's copy has only in-frame clones and lacks some. The sample has some 150,000 clones; about nine tenths are singletons. Material: peripheral blood. Source of these receptors: a woman aged 45-65 years with acute or convalescent COVID-19. Each CDR3 is given with its conserved first and last residue. The order of the fields is clone size, J gene, V gene, D gene, CDR3 DNA, CDR3 protein. A D gene is named only where the DNA matches it firmly. Size is omitted from some rows. Given values are once, few, many or a class for expanded clones.

. TRBJ1-1 TRBV4-1 TRBD1 TGCGCCAGCAGCCCGACAGGGATGAACACTGAAGCTTTCTTT CASSPTGMNTEAFF
once TRBJ1-2 TRBV28 TRBD1 TGTGCCAGCAGTCGCCGGCCCGGGACAGGATTTTATGGCTACACCTTC CASSRRPGTGFYGYTF
. TRBJ2-1 TRBV6-5 TRBD1 TGTGCCAGCAGTCCCCCGGGACAGGGGTATGAGCAGTTCTTC CASSPPGQGYEQFF
. TRBJ2-2 TRBV7-3 TRBD2 TGTGCCAGCAGCGCCGGGACTAGGAACACCGGGGAGCTGTTTTTT CASSAGTRNTGELFF
. TRBJ2-1 TRBV10-2 TRBD2 TGCGCCAGCAGTGACGCGGGGGGGAGCGATGAGCAGTTCTTC CASSDAGGSDEQFF
. TRBJ1-1 TRBV12-3/TRBV12-4 . TGTGCCAGCAGCAGGGGACCGAACACTGAAGCTTTCTTT CASSRGPNTEAFF
. TRBJ1-3 TRBV9 . TGTGCCAGCAGCCCCCTGGGGGGGGGTAGTGGAAACACCATATATTTT CASSPLGGGSGNTIYF
. TRBJ1-5 TRBV6-5 TRBD1 TGTGCCAGCACCGAAGTTAGGGGGCATCAGCCCCAGCATTTT CASTEVRGHQPQHF
. TRBJ1-2 TRBV4-1 . TGCGCCAGCAGCCAAGACGGTCTGAGGTATGGCTACACCTTC CASSQDGLRYGYTF
once TRBJ2-3 TRBV28 . TGTGCCAGCAGTTTACAAGGGGCGGACAGATCCACAGATACGCAGTATTTT CASSLQGADRSTDTQYF
. TRBJ1-1 TRBV5-1 TRBD1 TGCGCCAGCAGCTTGGTTGGACAGGGGTCTGAAGCTTTCTTT CASSLVGQGSEAFF
. TRBJ2-7 TRBV7-6 TRBD1 TGTGCCAGCAGCCTCTTCCTGGGACAGGGAGGCGAGCAGTACTTC CASSLFLGQGGEQYF
few TRBJ1-1 TRBV12-3/TRBV12-4 . TGTGCCAGCAGTTTTCCCGGGTCGCCAGCTTTCTTT CASSFPGSPAFF
few TRBJ2-1 TRBV5-6 . TGTGCCAGCAGCTTCGCGGGACGAGGAGTGGTTGAGCAGTTCTTC CASSFAGRGVVEQFF
. TRBJ1-2 TRBV9 . TGTGCCAGCAGCGTAGACCAGGGTGACTATGGCTACACCTTC CASSVDQGDYGYTF
. TRBJ2-6 TRBV7-3 . TGTGCCAGCAACCCTATAGGGGCGAGCTCTGGGGCCAACGTCCTGACTTTC CASNPIGASSGANVLTF
once TRBJ2-3 TRBV9 . TGTGCCAGCAGCGTACAGGGGGATACGCAGTATTTT CASSVQGDTQYF
. TRBJ2-7 TRBV6-5 TRBD2 TGTGCCAGCAGCCTCGGAGCGGGGGGGATCGACGAGCAGTACTTC CASSLGAGGIDEQYF
. TRBJ2-2 TRBV19 TRBD2 TGTGCCAGTAGTGGGTGGCGGGGGAAAGACACCGGGGAGCTGTTTTTT CASSGWRGKDTGELFF
. TRBJ2-7 TRBV5-6 TRBD1 TGTGCCAGCAGCTTGGCCGACAGGGAGCTCTACGAGCAGTACTTC CASSLADRELYEQYF
. TRBJ2-5 TRBV6-5 . TGTGCCAGCGGGGGACACTCAGAGACCCAGTACTTC CASGGHSETQYF